What follows are 30 T cell receptor beta chains derived from one specimen sequenced in a study of shared clonotypes between healthy human individuals. The method was immunoSEQ multiplex PCR; TCRdb's version includes in-frame clones alone and lacks a portion of them. The repertoire holds about 1.5 million clones, with 95% to 99% as singletons. Source material: naive CD4+ T cells sorted from blood. Subset in this sample: CD45RA+ positively selected. The receptors stem from a man aged 25 to 40 in good health.

The gene calls are TRBV7-9 and TRBJ1-2; TRBD1 aligns across 7 bases. CDR1 is SEHNR and CDR2 is FQNEAQ in the germline V gene (reference sequence). This CDR3 has 16 residues. V shed 0 bases and J 3 bases; nucleotides not matched to a gene: 7. CDR3 sequence (DNA): TGTGCCAGCAGCTTAGCAATCACAGGGGAGCACTATGGCTACACCTTC. Translation: CASSLAITGEHYGYTF. Combining the CDR3 with reference TRBV7-9 and TRBJ1-2 gives the whole variable domain DTGVSQNPRHKITKRGQNVTFRCDPISEHNRLYWYRQTLGQGPEFLTYFQNEAQLEKSRLLSDRFSAERPKGSFSTLEIQRTEQGDSAMYLCASSLAITGEHYGYTFGSGTRLTVV.

The chain links TRBV19 to TRBJ2-7; perhaps TRBD1 as D (6 bases). The CDR3 covers 14 residues. Germline lookup yields CDR1 LNHDA and CDR2 SQIVND (reference sequence). The V gene lost 4 bases and the J gene lost 6 bases, with 16 bases spanning the gap. Written as DNA, the CDR3 is TGTGCCAGTAGTAATACAGGGCGGTTGGGCGAGCAGTACTTC. Translated: CASSNTGRLGEQYF. The full variable domain, in which reference TRBV19 and TRBJ2-7 provide the parts outside the CDR3, is DGGITQSPKYLFRKEGQNVTLSCEQNLNHDAMYWYRQDPGQGLRLIYYSQIVNDFQKGDIAEGYSVSREKKESFPLTVTSAQKNPTAFYLCASSNTGRLGEQYFGPGTRLTVT.

V and J are TRBV5-1 and TRBJ2-7; 12 nucleotides agree with TRBD2. From germline, CDR1 is SGHRS and CDR2 YFSETQ. J lost 3 bases, V lost 7 bases, and 8 bases had no gene match. The CDR3 is made up of 15 amino acids. The CDR3 region has the DNA TGCGCCAGCGCCACCCTAGCGGGAGGGTACTACGAGCAGTACTTC. Translating it yields CASATLAGGYYEQYF.

V and J are TRBV29-1 and TRBJ2-3, with 7 nucleotides matching TRBD2. The ends lost 6 bases at V and 5 bases at J; junction bases unmatched: 5. The CDR3 is made up of 12 amino acids. Germline V gives CDR1 SQVTM, CDR2 ANQGSEA. The CDR3 spells CSVKRGGDTQYF. In DNA, the CDR3 is TGCAGCGTCAAGCGGGGTGGAGATACGCAGTATTTT.

This clone has a single count. This rearrangement joins TRBV27 to TRBJ1-5; TRBD1 matches 8 bases. V dropped 5 bases and J dropped 6; count of bases not matched to a gene: 12. Germline V gives CDR1 MNHEY, CDR2 SMNVEV (reference sequence). The CDR3 has 16 amino acids. CDR3 DNA sequence: TGTGCCAGCAGTCCCAAAGGACAGGGTTCGGGTCAGCCCCAGCATTTT. It yields the protein CASSPKGQGSGQPQHF.

This chain links TRBV28 with TRBJ1-4; D unresolved. CDR3 length: 16 amino acids. Germline CDR1 and CDR2: MDHEN and SYDVKM. The V end lost 3 bases, the J end lost 4 bases, and 15 bases lay between the germline ends. CDR3 coding DNA: TGTGCCAGCAGTTTGGAGGTTGCAGTCCTTAATGAAAAACTGTTTTTT. Its protein product is CASSLEVAVLNEKLFF.

The CDR3 loop reads CASSRGTPERQFF. DNA for the CDR3: TGCGCCAGCAGCCGCGGGACCCCAGAGAGGCAGTTCTTC. This chain links TRBV4-1 with TRBJ2-1; D may be TRBD2 (6 bases). The CDR3 extends over 13 amino acids. Between the trimmed V and J ends, which lost 4 bases and 12 bases, there was a span of 16 bases. The germline CDR1 and CDR2 sequences are MGHRA and YSYEKL.

This chain links TRBV5-1 with TRBJ2-7; TRBD2 matches 9 bases. The CDR3 runs 15 residues. J lost 1 base, V lost 0 bases, and 2 bases had no gene match. The germline V gene has CDR1 SGHRS and CDR2 YFSETQ. CDR3 nucleotide sequence: TGCGCCAGCAGCTTGGCTAGCGGGGCGTCCTACGAGCAGTACTTC. It translates to CASSLASGASYEQYF.

J is TRBJ2-5 and V is TRBV7-2, with 9 bases matching TRBD1. CDR1 and CDR2 from the germline V gene are SGHTA and FQGNSA. The length of the CDR3 is 15 residues. J lost 1 base, V lost 3 bases, and 3 bases had no gene match. CDR3 in amino acids: CASSFGGQGQETQYF. CDR3 in DNA: TGTGCCAGCAGCTTCGGGGGACAGGGCCAAGAGACCCAGTACTTC.

This chain links TRBV6-6 with TRBJ1-2, with 9 bases that match TRBD1. The germline V gene encodes CDR1 MNHNY and CDR2 SVGAGI (reference sequence). This CDR3 contains 14 residues. Trimming at V came to 11 bases and at J to 8 bases, leaving 15 bases not matched to a gene. CDR3 nucleotides: TGTGCCTCCCGTCGGCAAACAGGGGGCCTAGGCTACACCTTC. It yields the protein CASRRQTGGLGYTF.

V is TRBV13 and J is TRBJ1-4, with unresolved D. Deletions cut 3 bases from V and 5 bases from J, with 10 bases between. There are 14 residues in the CDR3. Germline V lookup: CDR1 PRHDT, CDR2 FYEKMQ (reference sequence). CDR3 residues: CASSLFGQNEKLFF. The DNA for the CDR3 is TGTGCCAGCAGCTTGTTTGGGCAGAATGAAAAACTGTTTTTT.

This rearrangement joins TRBV11-2 to TRBJ2-5; no reliable D call. Looked up from germline, CDR1 is SGHAT and CDR2 is FQNNGV. This CDR3 region has 14 residues. V lost 2 bases to trimming and J lost 0 bases, with 7 bases between them. The CDR3 reads CASSLRHDQETQYF. The CDR3 region has the DNA TGTGCCAGCAGCTTAAGGCACGACCAAGAGACCCAGTACTTC. Using reference TRBV11-2 and TRBJ2-5 for the parts outside the CDR3, the full variable domain is EAGVAQSPRYKIIEKRQSVAFWCNPISGHATLYWYQQILGQGPKLLIQFQNNGVVDDSQLPKDRFSAERLKGVDSTLKIQPAKLEDSAVYLCASSLRHDQETQYFGPGTRLLVL.

V and J are TRBV2 and TRBJ2-1; 8 positions agree with TRBD2. Per germline, CDR1 SNHLY and CDR2 FYNNEI. Germline trimming cut 7 bases from V and 8 bases from J; bases unmatched to any gene: 13. CDR3 size: 15 residues. CDR3 DNA sequence: TGTGCCAGCATGTCCAAACTAGCGGCACATTATGAGCAGTTCTTC. Translation: CASMSKLAAHYEQFF.

Worth noting for this clone: The identical CDR3 is also encoded by other nucleotide sequences in the sample. J is TRBJ2-5 and V is TRBV18, with D maybe TRBD1 (6 bases). Trimming removed 4 bases from V and 2 bases from J, with 11 bases in between. This CDR3 comprises 14 residues. In germline, CDR1 is KGHSH, CDR2 LQKENI. In nucleotides, the CDR3 is TGTGCCAGCTCACTTCGGACAGTACAAGAGACCCAGTACTTC. It translates to CASSLRTVQETQYF.

A note on this clone: Other DNA variants within this sample encode the same CDR3. In DNA form, the CDR3 reads TGTGCCAGCAGTCTCCGGGGGGGACAAGAGACCCAGTACTTC. This codes for CASSLRGGQETQYF. The chain is built from TRBV5-6 and TRBJ2-5; 8 positions match TRBD2. The CDR3 spans 14 residues. CDR1 and CDR2 (germline): SGHDT, YYEEEE. V trimming: 5 bases; J trimming: 2 bases; junction bases outside the gene matches: 5.

V gene TRBV5-1 combines with J gene TRBJ2-1; 7 bases fit TRBD2. Germline V lookup: CDR1 SGHRS, CDR2 YFSETQ. The CDR3 has 15 amino acids. Unmatched junction bases numbered 7, after V lost 1 base and J lost 6 bases. The CDR3 nucleotides read TGCGCCAGCAGCTTGACGTGGGGCGGGGGCAATGAGCAGTTCTTC. Its protein product is CASSLTWGGGNEQFF.

This chain links TRBV10-3 with TRBJ2-7; D is uncertain. V lost 0 bases and J lost 5, with 8 bases in between. Germline CDR1 ENHRY, CDR2 SYGVKD. The CDR3 contains 13 residues. The CDR3 DNA is TGTGCCATCAGTGAGTCGGTCAGACACGAGCAGTACTTC. It specifies CAISESVRHEQYF.

The chain joins TRBV4-1 to TRBJ2-3; TRBD1 matches at 7 bases. Germline V gene data show CDR1 as MGHRA and CDR2 as YSYEKL. CDR3 length: 18 amino acids. The trim removed 4 bases at V and 0 bases at J, leaving 13 bases unmatched. The CDR3: CASSLVPGQQTSTDTQYF. CDR3 nucleotide sequence: TGCGCCAGCAGCCTCGTCCCGGGACAGCAAACTAGCACAGATACGCAGTATTTT.

The V and J genes are TRBV7-2 and TRBJ2-7; 9 positions match TRBD1. This CDR3 spans 14 amino acids. Trimming cost V 0 bases and J 3 bases; bases outside gene matches: 0. Per the germline V gene, CDR1 is SGHTA and CDR2 is FQGNSA. CDR3 loop: CASSLADRGYEQYF. The CDR3 DNA reads as TGTGCCAGCAGCTTAGCGGACAGGGGCTACGAGCAGTACTTC. Full variable domain (outside the CDR3, taken from reference TRBV7-2 and TRBJ2-7): GAGVSQSPSNKVTEKGKDVELRCDPISGHTALYWYRQSLGQGLEFLIYFQGNSAPDKSGLPSDRFSAERTGGSVSTLTIQRTQQEDSAVYLCASSLADRGYEQYFGPGTRLTVT.

V usage is TRBV6-1 and J usage is TRBJ2-7, with D tentatively TRBD1 (5 bases). There are 16 residues in the CDR3. Germline assignment: CDR1 MNHNS and CDR2 SASEGT. V was pared by 0 bases and J by 3 bases, with 15 bases between. The CDR3 region is CASSEADQTAYYEQYF. CDR3 coding DNA: TGTGCCAGCAGTGAAGCGGATCAGACAGCATACTACGAGCAGTACTTC.

The V call is TRBV7-9, the J call TRBJ1-3; no definite D call. In germline, CDR1 is SEHNR, CDR2 FQNEAQ (reference sequence). The CDR3 totals 15 residues. Trimming took 3 bases from V and 0 from J, leaving 9 bases between them. DNA for the CDR3: TGTGCCAGCAGCTTCTACACGAGCTCTGGAAACACCATATATTTT. It codes for CASSFYTSSGNTIYF.

The chain uses TRBV28 and TRBJ2-1; 13 positions match TRBD2. Germline loops: CDR1 MDHEN, CDR2 SYDVKM. The V and J ends lost 3 bases and 4 bases, in that order; junction bases with no gene match: 3. There are 16 residues in the CDR3. CDR3 sequence (DNA): TGTGCCAGCAGTTTGCTGGGACTAGCGGGATACAATGAGCAGTTCTTC. It yields the protein CASSLLGLAGYNEQFF.

The chain is built from TRBV19 and TRBJ2-5; the D gene is possibly TRBD1 (5 bases). With 6 bases removed from V and 2 bases from J, the gap between germline ends came to 13 bases. The CDR3 covers 14 residues. From germline, CDR1 is LNHDA and CDR2 SQIVND (reference sequence). CDR3 sequence: CASSPRAWQETQYF. The DNA of the CDR3 is TGTGCCAGTAGCCCCAGGGCTTGGCAAGAGACCCAGTACTTC.

The V and J genes are TRBV9 and TRBJ2-1; 7 nucleotides agree with TRBD2. The CDR3 extends over 16 amino acids. Per germline, CDR1 SGDLS and CDR2 YYNGEE. The V and J ends lost 5 bases and 3 bases, in that order; junction bases with no gene match: 11. The CDR3 is CASSLSGQIFYNEQFF. CDR3 DNA: TGTGCCAGCAGTCTTAGCGGGCAAATCTTCTACAATGAGCAGTTCTTC. Based on the CDR3 plus reference TRBV9 and TRBJ2-1, the full variable domain is DSGVTQTPKHLITATGQRVTLRCSPRSGDLSVYWYQQSLDQGLQFLIQYYNGEERAKGNILERFSAQQFPDLHSELNLSSLELGDSALYFCASSLSGQIFYNEQFFGPGTRLTVL.

Here the CDR3 DNA reads TGTGCCAGCAGCAAGCATCAGGAGGCAGATACGCAGTATTTT. Residues: CASSKHQEADTQYF. The J gene is TRBJ2-3, the V gene TRBV2, with D perhaps matching TRBD2 (5 bases). V was clipped by 6 bases and J by 4 bases, with 14 bases between them. CDR1 and CDR2 from the germline V gene are SNHLY and FYNNEI. This CDR3 is built from 14 residues. Complete variable domain (other parts from reference TRBV2 and TRBJ2-3): EPEVTQTPSHQVTQMGQEVILRCVPISNHLYFYWYRQILGQKVEFLVSFYNNEISEKSEIFDDQFSVERPDGSNFTLKIRSTKLEDSAMYFCASSKHQEADTQYFGPGTRLTVL.

The genes are TRBV9 and TRBJ2-1; 9 bases line up with TRBD2. There are 15 residues in the CDR3. CDR1 is SGDLS, CDR2 YYNGEE, per germline. J gave up 12 bases and V 0 bases, and 10 bases lay outside the gene matches. The CDR3 DNA is TGTGCCAGCAGCGTAGAGGCCGGCGGGAGGGCCGGGCAGTTCTTC. It specifies CASSVEAGGRAGQFF. Full variable domain (missing parts from reference TRBV9 and TRBJ2-1): DSGVTQTPKHLITATGQRVTLRCSPRSGDLSVYWYQQSLDQGLQFLIQYYNGEERAKGNILERFSAQQFPDLHSELNLSSLELGDSALYFCASSVEAGGRAGQFFGPGTRLTVL.

In this sample, this clone turned up once. The chain employs TRBV11-2 and TRBJ2-2; 10 bases map to TRBD2. Germline values: CDR1 SGHAT, CDR2 FQNNGV. CDR3 length: 15 amino acids. V lost 6 bases, J lost 4 bases, and 5 bases stayed unmatched. The DNA for the CDR3 is TGTGCCAGCAGTCTAGCGGGAGACCTCACCGGGGAGCTGTTTTTT. It codes for CASSLAGDLTGELFF. The full variable domain, rest sourced from reference TRBV11-2 and TRBJ2-2, is EAGVAQSPRYKIIEKRQSVAFWCNPISGHATLYWYQQILGQGPKLLIQFQNNGVVDDSQLPKDRFSAERLKGVDSTLKIQPAKLEDSAVYLCASSLAGDLTGELFFGEGSRLTVL.

This clone was seen a single time. This chain uses TRBV29-1 with TRBJ1-2; TRBD1 might be the D (6 bases). Looked up from germline, CDR1 is SQVTM and CDR2 is ANQGSEA. The CDR3 runs 14 residues. CDR3 sequence: CTSSQLGGGDGYTF. CDR3 DNA: TGCACCTCTTCCCAACTCGGGGGGGGCGATGGCTACACCTTC. The whole variable domain, remainder taken from reference TRBV29-1 and TRBJ1-2, is SAVISQKPSRDICQRGTSLTIQCQVDSQVTMMFWYRQQPGQSLTLIATANQGSEATYESGFVIDKFPISRPNLTFSTLTVSNMSPEDSSIYLCTSSQLGGGDGYTFGSGTRLTVV.

The chain employs TRBV4-3 and TRBJ2-7; TRBD1 aligns across 7 bases. From germline, CDR1 is LGHNA and CDR2 YSLEER. The V and J ends lost 0 bases and 4 bases, in that order; junction bases with no gene match: 6. This CDR3 region has 15 residues. Here the CDR3 reads CASSQDTLTGYEQYF. As DNA, the CDR3 is TGCGCCAGCAGCCAAGATACCCTGACAGGGTACGAGCAGTACTTC.

This clone occurred once. V is TRBV7-8 and J is TRBJ2-2; D is unresolved. The CDR3 runs 12 residues. The V end lost 5 bases, the J end lost 6 bases, and 7 bases lay between the germline ends. Germline CDR1 and CDR2: SGHVS and FQNEAQ. CDR3 residues: CASSPPPGELFF. The CDR3 DNA is TGTGCCAGCAGCCCACCCCCCGGGGAGCTGTTTTTT. Full variable domain (remainder filled in from reference TRBV7-8 and TRBJ2-2): GAGVSQSPRYKVAKRGQDVALRCDPISGHVSLFWYQQALGQGPEFLTYFQNEAQLDKSGLPSDRFFAERPEGSVSTLKIQRTQQEDSAVYLCASSPPPGELFFGEGSRLTVL.